This T cell receptor (beta chain) was recorded in a study of T cell changes during pregnancy in multiple sclerosis. V lost 5 bases to trimming and J lost 6 bases, with 11 bases between them. Germline loops: CDR1 SGDLS, CDR2 YYNGEE. CDR3 size: 13 residues. Generated by immunoSEQ multiplex PCR, the TCRdb table keeps only in-frame clones and is missing some. Here the sample spans roughly 90,000 clones, 75% to 95% being singletons. The chain uses TRBV9 and TRBJ2-2; maybe TRBD2 (6 bases). The receptor comes from a female donor with multiple sclerosis, enrolled in a pregnancy study. Sequencing used peripheral blood, obtained before pregnancy. CDR3: CASRLGGSGELFF. The CDR3, as DNA: TGTGCCAGCAGACTAGGAGGGTCCGGGGAGCTGTTTTTT. Full variable domain (rest looked up from reference TRBV9 and TRBJ2-2): DSGVTQTPKHLITATGQRVTLRCSPRSGDLSVYWYQQSLDQGLQFLIQYYNGEERAKGNILERFSAQQFPDLHSELNLSSLELGDSALYFCASRLGGSGELFFGEGSRLTVL.